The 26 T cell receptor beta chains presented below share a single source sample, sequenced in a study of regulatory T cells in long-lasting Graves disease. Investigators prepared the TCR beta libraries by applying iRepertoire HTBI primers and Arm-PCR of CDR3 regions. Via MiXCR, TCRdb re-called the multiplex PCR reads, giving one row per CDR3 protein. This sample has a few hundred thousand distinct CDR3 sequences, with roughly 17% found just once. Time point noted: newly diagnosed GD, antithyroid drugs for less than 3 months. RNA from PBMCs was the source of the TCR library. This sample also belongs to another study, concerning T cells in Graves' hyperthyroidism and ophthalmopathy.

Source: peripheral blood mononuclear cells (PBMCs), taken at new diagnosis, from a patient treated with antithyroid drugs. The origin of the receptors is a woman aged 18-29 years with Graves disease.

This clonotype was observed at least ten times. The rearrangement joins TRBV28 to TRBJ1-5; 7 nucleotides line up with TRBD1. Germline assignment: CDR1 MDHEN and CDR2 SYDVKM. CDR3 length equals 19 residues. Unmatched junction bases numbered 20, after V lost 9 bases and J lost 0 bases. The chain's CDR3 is CASFPTPGQRKYSNQPQHF. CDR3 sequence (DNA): TGTGCCAGTTTCCCGACTCCGGGACAGCGAAAATATAGCAATCAGCCCCAGCATTTT.

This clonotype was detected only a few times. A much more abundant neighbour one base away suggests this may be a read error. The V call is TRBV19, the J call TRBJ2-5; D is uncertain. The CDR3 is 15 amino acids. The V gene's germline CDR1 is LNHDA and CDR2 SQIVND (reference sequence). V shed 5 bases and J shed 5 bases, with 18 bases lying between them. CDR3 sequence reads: CASSVMAASHETQYF. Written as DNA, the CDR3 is TGTGCCAGTAGTGTGATGGCTGCTTCCCATGAGACCCAGTACTTC.

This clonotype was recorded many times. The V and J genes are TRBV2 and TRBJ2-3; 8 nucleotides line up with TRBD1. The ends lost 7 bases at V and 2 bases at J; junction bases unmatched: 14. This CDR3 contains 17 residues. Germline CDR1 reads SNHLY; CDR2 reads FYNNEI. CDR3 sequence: CASIERLTGETTDTQYF. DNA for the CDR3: TGTGCCAGCATCGAACGCTTGACAGGGGAGACCACAGATACGCAGTATTTT.

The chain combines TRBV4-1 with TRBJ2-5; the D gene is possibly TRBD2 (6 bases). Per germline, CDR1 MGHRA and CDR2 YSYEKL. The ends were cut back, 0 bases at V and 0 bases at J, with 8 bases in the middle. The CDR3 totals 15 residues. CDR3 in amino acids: CASSQDGGYQETQYF. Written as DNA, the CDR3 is TGCGCCAGCAGCCAAGATGGAGGGTACCAAGAGACCCAGTACTTC.

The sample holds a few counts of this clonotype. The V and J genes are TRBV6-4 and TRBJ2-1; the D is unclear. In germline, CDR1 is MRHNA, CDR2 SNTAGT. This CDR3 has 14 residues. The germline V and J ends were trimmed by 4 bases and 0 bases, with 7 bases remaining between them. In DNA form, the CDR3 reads TGTGCCAGCAGTGCTGGTAGCTCCTACAATGAGCAGTTCTTC. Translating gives CASSAGSSYNEQFF.

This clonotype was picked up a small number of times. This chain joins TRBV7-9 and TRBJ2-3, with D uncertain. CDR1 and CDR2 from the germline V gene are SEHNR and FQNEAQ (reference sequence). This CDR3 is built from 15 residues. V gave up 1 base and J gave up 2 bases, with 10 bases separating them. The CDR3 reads CASSLEVTSTDTQYF. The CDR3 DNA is TGTGCCAGCAGCTTAGAGGTGACTTCCACAGATACGCAGTATTTT. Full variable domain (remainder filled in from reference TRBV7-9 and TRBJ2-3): DTGVSQNPRHKITKRGQNVTFRCDPISEHNRLYWYRQTLGQGPEFLTYFQNEAQLEKSRLLSDRFSAERPKGSFSTLEIQRTEQGDSAMYLCASSLEVTSTDTQYFGPGTRLTVL.

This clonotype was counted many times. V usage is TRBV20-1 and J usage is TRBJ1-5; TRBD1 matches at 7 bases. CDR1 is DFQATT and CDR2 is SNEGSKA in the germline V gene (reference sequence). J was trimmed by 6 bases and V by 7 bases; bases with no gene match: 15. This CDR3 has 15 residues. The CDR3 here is CSVGGTRRGPQPQHF. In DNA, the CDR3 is TGCAGTGTCGGGGGGACCAGGAGGGGGCCTCAGCCCCAGCATTTT.

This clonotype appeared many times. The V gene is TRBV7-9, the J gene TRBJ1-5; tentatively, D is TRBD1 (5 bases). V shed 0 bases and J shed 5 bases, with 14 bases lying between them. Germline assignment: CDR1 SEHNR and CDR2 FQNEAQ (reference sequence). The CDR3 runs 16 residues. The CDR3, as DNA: TGTGCCAGCAGCTTAGCTCAAGCAGGGCCCCATCAGCCCCAGCATTTT. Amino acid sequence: CASSLAQAGPHQPQHF. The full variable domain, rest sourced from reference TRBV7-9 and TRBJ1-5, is DTGVSQNPRHKITKRGQNVTFRCDPISEHNRLYWYRQTLGQGPEFLTYFQNEAQLEKSRLLSDRFSAERPKGSFSTLEIQRTEQGDSAMYLCASSLAQAGPHQPQHFGDGTRLSIL.

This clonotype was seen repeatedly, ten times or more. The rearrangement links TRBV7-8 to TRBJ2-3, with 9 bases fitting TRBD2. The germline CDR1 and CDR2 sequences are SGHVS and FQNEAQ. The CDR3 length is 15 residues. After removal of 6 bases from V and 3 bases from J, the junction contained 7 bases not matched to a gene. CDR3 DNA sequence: TGTGCCAGCAGTTCTAGCGGGACGGTAACAGATACGCAGTATTTT. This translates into CASSSSGTVTDTQYF.

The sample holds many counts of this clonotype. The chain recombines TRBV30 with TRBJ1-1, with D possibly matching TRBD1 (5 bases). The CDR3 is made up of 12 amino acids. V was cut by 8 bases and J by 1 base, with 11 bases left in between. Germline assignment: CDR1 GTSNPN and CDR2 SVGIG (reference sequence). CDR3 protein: CARKDKNTEAFF. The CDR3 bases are TGTGCCCGCAAGGACAAGAACACTGAAGCTTTCTTT.

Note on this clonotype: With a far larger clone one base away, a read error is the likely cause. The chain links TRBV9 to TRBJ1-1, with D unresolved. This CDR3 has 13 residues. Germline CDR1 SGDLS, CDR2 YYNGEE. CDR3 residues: CAGSPDSNTEAFF. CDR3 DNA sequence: TGTGCCGGCAGCCCGGACTCGAACACTGAAGCTTTCTTT.

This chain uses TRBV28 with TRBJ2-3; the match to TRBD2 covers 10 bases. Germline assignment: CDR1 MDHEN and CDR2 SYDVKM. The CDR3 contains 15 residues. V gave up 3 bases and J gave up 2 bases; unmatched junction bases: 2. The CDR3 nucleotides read TGTGCCAGCAGTTTCCTAGCGGGGGCCACAGATACGCAGTATTTT. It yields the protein CASSFLAGATDTQYF.

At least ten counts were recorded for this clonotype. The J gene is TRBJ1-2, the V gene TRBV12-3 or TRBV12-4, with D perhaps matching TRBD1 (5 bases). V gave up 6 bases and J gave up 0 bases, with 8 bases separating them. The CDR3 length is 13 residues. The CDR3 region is CASSRQSNYGYTF. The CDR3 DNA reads TGTGCCAGCAGCCGACAGTCTAACTATGGCTACACCTTC.

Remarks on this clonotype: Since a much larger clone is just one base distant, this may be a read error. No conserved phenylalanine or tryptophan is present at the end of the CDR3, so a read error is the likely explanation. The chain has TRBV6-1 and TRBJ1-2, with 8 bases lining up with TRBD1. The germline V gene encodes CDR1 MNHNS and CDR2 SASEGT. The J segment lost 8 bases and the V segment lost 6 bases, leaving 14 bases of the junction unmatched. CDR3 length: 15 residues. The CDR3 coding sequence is TGTGCCAGCAGGCATTCCGGACAGGGCATCTCCGGCTACACCCTC. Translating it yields CASRHSGQGISGYTL.

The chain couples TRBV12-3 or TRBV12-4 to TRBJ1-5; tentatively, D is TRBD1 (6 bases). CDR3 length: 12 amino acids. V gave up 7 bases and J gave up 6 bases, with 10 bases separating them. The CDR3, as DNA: TGTGCCAGCAAAGGGGGGCCTCAGCCCCAGCATTTT. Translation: CASKGGPQPQHF.

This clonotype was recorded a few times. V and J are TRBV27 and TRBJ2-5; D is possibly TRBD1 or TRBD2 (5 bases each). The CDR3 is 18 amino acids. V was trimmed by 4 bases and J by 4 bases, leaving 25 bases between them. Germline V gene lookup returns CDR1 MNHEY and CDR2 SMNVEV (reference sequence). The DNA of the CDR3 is TGTGCCAGCAGTTACATGAGTGGGGACGGTCTTTCCCCAGAGACCCAGTACTTC. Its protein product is CASSYMSGDGLSPETQYF.

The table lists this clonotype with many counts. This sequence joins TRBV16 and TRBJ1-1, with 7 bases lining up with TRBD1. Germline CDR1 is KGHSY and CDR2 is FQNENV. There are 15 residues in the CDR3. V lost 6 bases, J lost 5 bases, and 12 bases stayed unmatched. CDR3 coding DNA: TGTGCCAGCAGTCTTCCAGGGGGAGCTGGGACTGAAGCTTTCTTT. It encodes CASSLPGGAGTEAFF. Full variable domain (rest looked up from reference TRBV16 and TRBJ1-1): GEEVAQTPKHLVRGEGQKAKLYCAPIKGHSYVFWYQQVLKNEFKFLISFQNENVFDETGMPKERFSAKCLPNSPCSLEIQATKLEDSAVYFCASSLPGGAGTEAFFGQGTRLTVV.

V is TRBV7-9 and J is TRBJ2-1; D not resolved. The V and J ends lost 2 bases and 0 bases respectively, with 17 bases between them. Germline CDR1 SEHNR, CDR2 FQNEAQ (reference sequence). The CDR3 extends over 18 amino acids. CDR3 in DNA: TGTGCCAGCAGCTTAAGGCTCTGGCTTCAGAGCTCCTACAATGAGCAGTTCTTC. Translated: CASSLRLWLQSSYNEQFF. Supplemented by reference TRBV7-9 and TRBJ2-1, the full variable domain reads DTGVSQNPRHKITKRGQNVTFRCDPISEHNRLYWYRQTLGQGPEFLTYFQNEAQLEKSRLLSDRFSAERPKGSFSTLEIQRTEQGDSAMYLCASSLRLWLQSSYNEQFFGPGTRLTVL.

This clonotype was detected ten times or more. The CDR3 region is CSAKSEQSGNTIYF. The CDR3 DNA is TGCAGTGCCAAATCAGAGCAATCTGGAAACACCATATATTTT. This chain joins TRBV20-1 and TRBJ1-3; no firm D call. This CDR3 contains 14 residues. V was clipped by 6 bases and J by 1 base, with 13 bases between them. In germline, CDR1 is DFQATT, CDR2 SNEGSKA (reference sequence).

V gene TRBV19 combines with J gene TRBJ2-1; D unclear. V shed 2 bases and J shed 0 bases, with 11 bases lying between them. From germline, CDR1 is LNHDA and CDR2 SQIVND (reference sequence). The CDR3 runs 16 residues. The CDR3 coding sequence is TGTGCCAGTAGTATATTCCAGGAAAGCTCCTACAATGAGCAGTTCTTC. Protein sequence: CASSIFQESSYNEQFF.

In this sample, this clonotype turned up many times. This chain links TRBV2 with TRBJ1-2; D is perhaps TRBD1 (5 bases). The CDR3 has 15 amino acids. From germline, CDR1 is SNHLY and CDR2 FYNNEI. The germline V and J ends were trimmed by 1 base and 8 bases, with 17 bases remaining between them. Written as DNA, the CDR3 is TGTGCCAGCAGTGAAGGGCCGCGGCAGGGAAAAGGCTACACCTTC. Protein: CASSEGPRQGKGYTF.

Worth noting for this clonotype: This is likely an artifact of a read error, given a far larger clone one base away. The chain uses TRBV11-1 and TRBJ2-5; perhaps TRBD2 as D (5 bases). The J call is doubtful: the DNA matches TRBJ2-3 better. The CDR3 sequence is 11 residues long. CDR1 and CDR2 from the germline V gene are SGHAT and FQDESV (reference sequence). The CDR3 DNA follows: TGTGCCAGCATGGGAGAATTTACGCAGTATTTT. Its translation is CASMGEFTQYF.

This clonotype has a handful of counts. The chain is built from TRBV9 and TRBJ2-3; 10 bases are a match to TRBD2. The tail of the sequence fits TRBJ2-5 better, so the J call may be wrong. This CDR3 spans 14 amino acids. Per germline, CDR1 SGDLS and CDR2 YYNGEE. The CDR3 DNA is TGTGCCAGCAGCGGGGAGCGGGGGGGAGAGACCCAGTACTTC. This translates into CASSGERGGETQYF.

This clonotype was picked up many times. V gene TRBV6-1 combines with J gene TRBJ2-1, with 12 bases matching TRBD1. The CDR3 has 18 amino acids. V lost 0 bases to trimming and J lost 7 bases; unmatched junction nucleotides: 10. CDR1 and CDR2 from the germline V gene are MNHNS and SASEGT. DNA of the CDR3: TGTGCCAGCAGTGAAGCGCGGGGGACAGGGGGCATCGGGAATGAGCAGTTCTTC. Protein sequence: CASSEARGTGGIGNEQFF.

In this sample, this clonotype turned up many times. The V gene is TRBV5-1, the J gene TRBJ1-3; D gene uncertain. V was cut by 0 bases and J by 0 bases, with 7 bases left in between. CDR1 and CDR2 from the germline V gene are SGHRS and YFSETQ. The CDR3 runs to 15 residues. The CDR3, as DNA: TGCGCCAGCAGCTTGGGACCGGGCTCTGGAAACACCATATATTTT. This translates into CASSLGPGSGNTIYF.

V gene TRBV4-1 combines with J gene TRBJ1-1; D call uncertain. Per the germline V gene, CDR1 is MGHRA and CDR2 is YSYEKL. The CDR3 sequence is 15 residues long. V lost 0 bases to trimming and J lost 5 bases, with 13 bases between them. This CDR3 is CASSQEVAGKTEAFF. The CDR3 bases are TGCGCCAGCAGCCAAGAGGTAGCCGGGAAGACTGAAGCTTTCTTT.